The present entry profiles one T cell receptor (beta chain) with its context. Its antigen is not identified. These data are taken from a study of PD-L1 blockade in urothelial cancer. Whole-study context: About nine tenths of the roughly 30 patients comprised males who had bladder-origin urothelial cancer. Overall study findings and caveats: Sub-median blood TCR clonality before treatment predicted longer survival.

The CDR3 has 16 residues. The V gene end was trimmed by 4 bases and the J gene end by 7 bases; junction bases not matched to a gene: 5. The germline CDR1 and CDR2 sequences are LNHDA and SQIVND (reference sequence). Synthetic spike-ins, TCR analog templates, were added into each PCR. Sequencing used immunoSEQ multiplex PCR; TCRdb keeps in-frame clones, though not all of them. The profile covers approximately 79,000 clones, with around 81% appearing a single time and under 8.5% taken by the ten largest. Time point indicated: pretreatment peripheral blood. Patients had urothelial carcinoma that was locally advanced or metastatic.

The source material was PBMCs, sampled around atezolizumab (anti-PD-L1) treatment. The sequence derives from a man aged 40-49 years with urothelial cancer. The chain links TRBV19 to TRBJ2-1; TRBD2 aligns across 15 bases. The CDR3, as DNA: TGTGCCAGTAGTACCGGACTAGCGGGAGGGGGTAATGAGCAGTTCTTC. Amino acids: CASSTGLAGGGNEQFF.